The present TCR beta chain was sequenced within a study of T-cell reconstitution after alpha-beta-depleted transplantation in children. This clonotype was seen only a few times. V was cut by 6 bases and J by 1 base, with 12 bases left in between. CDR1 is DFQATT and CDR2 is SNEGSKA in the germline V gene (reference sequence). The CDR3 runs 14 residues. Preparation of the TCRbeta library was carried out with unique molecular identifiers. TCRdb re-called the PCR reads through MiXCR, storing one row per CDR3 protein. The sample contains 420,000 or so distinct CDR3 sequences, roughly a tenth of which appear only once.

This specimen was PBMCs from the stem cell graft donor, taken from the stem cell graft. The source of this sequence is a human donor who donated a stem cell graft to a child with acute myeloid leukemia. The rearrangement joins TRBV20-1 to TRBJ2-2; TRBD1 or TRBD2 may be the D gene (5 bases each). The CDR3 loop reads CSAVGTLNTGELFF. For the CDR3, the DNA is TGCAGTGCCGTCGGGACCCTGAACACCGGGGAGCTGTTTTTT.